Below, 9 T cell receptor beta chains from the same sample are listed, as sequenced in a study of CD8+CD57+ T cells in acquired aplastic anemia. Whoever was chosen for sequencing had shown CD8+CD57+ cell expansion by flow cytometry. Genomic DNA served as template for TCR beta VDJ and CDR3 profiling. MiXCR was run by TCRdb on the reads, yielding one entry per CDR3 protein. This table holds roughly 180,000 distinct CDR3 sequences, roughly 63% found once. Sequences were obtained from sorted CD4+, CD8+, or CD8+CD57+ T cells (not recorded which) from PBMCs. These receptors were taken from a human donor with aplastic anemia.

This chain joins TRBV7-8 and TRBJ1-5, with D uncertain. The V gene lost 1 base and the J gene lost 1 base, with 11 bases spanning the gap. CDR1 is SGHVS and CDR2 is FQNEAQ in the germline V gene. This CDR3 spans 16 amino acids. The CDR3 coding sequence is TGTGCCAGCAGCTTAGGTCAATCACTCAGCAATCAGCCCCAGCATTTT. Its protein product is CASSLGQSLSNQPQHF.

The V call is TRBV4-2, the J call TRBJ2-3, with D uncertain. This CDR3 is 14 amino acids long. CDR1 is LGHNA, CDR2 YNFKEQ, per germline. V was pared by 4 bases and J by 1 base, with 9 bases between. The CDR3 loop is CASSPLVGTDTQYF. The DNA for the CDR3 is TGTGCCAGCAGCCCCCTAGTGGGCACAGATACGCAGTATTTT.

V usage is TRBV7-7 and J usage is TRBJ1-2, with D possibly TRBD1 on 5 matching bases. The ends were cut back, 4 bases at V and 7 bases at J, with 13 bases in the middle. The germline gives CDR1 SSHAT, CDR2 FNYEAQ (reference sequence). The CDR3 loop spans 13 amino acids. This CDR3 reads CASSSDSRRGYTF. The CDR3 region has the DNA TGTGCCAGCAGCTCTGACAGCCGCCGTGGCTACACCTTC.

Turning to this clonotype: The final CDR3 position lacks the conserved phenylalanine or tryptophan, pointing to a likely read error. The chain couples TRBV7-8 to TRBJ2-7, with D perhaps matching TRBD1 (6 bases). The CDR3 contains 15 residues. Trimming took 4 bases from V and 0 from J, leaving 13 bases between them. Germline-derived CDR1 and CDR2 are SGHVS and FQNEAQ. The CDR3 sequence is CASSSRTENSYEQYP. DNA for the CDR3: TGTGCCAGCAGCTCCAGGACAGAGAACTCCTACGAGCAGTACCCC.

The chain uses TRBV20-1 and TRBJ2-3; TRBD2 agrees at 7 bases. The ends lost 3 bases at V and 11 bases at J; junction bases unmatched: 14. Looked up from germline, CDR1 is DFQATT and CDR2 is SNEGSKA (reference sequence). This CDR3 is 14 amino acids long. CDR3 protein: CSASLGGEYNEQYF. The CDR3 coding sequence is TGCAGTGCTAGTCTGGGGGGGGAATACAATGAGCAGTATTTT.

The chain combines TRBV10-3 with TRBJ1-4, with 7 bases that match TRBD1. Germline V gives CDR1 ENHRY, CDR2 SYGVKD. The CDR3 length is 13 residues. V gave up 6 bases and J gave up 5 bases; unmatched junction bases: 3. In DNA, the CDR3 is TGTGCCATCAGCGGGACAGAGAATGAAAAACTGTTTTTT. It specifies CAISGTENEKLFF.

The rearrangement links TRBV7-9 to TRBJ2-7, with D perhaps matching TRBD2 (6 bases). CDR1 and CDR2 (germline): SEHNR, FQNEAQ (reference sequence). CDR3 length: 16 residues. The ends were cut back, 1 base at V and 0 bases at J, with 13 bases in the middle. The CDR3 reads CASSLEGGLSSYEQYF. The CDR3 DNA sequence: TGTGCCAGCAGCTTAGAGGGAGGCCTAAGCTCCTACGAGCAGTACTTC.

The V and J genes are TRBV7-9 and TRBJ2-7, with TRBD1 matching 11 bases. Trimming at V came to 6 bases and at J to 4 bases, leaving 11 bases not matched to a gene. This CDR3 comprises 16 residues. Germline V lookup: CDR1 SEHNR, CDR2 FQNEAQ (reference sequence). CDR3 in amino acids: CASSPAYGQGAYEQYF. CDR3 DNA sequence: TGTGCCAGCAGTCCTGCGTATGGACAGGGGGCATACGAGCAGTACTTC.

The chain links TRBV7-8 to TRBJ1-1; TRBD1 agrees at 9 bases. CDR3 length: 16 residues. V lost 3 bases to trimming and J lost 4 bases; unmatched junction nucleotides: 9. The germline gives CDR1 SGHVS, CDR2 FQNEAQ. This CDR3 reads CASSLTLQGAGTEAFF. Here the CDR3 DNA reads TGTGCCAGCAGCTTGACCCTACAGGGGGCGGGCACTGAAGCTTTCTTT.